The 29 T cell receptor beta chains in this list originate from one sample, sequenced in a study of early stage breast cancer tumors. Clones were sequenced by immunoSEQ multiplex PCR, and TCRdb holds only the in-frame ones, with some missing. The repertoire consists of around 11,000 clones, with about 80% occurring once and the leading ten covering 11% to 15%. The sample taken for sequencing was breast tumor tissue. These receptors were obtained from a person aged 65-85 years with breast cancer.

In its sample, this clone was seen a few times. The genes are TRBV5-6 and TRBJ1-5, with D maybe TRBD1 (5 bases). Trimming removed 0 bases at V and 4 bases at J, with 11 bases between. Germline V CDR1 and CDR2: SGHDT, YYEEEE. This CDR3 has 15 residues. Here the CDR3 reads CASSLGQNLNQPQHF. The CDR3 region has the DNA TGTGCCAGCAGCTTGGGACAGAACCTTAATCAGCCCCAGCATTTT.

The genes are TRBV5-1 and TRBJ2-7; 11 bases match TRBD1. CDR1 is SGHRS and CDR2 is YFSETQ in the germline V gene. CDR3 length: 14 residues. V was clipped by 4 bases and J by 5 bases; unmatched bases: 5. The CDR3 DNA is TGCGCCAGCAGCCCAAGGACAGGGGGCAACGAGCAGTACTTC. Encoded protein: CASSPRTGGNEQYF.

The CDR3 loop reads CASSFTTRDFGSTDEQFF. In DNA form, the CDR3 reads TGTGCCAGCAGCTTTACGACCCGGGACTTCGGCTCTACCGATGAGCAGTTCTTC. The rearrangement links TRBV5-5 to TRBJ2-1; weak D call: TRBD2 (6 bases). V shed 2 bases and J shed 8 bases, with 26 bases lying between them. Per the germline V gene, CDR1 is SGHKS and CDR2 is YYEKEE (reference sequence). This CDR3 has 18 residues.

This chain uses TRBV6-4 with TRBJ2-2; 8 nucleotides agree with TRBD1. Trimming at V came to 10 bases and at J to 6 bases, leaving 10 bases not matched to a gene. This CDR3 spans 14 amino acids. Germline CDR1 is MRHNA and CDR2 is SNTAGT. In nucleotides, the CDR3 is TGTGCCAACAGGACAGGGTCGGCGCCCGGGGAGCTGTTTTTT. Its protein product is CANRTGSAPGELFF.

This chain joins TRBV5-4 and TRBJ2-7; possible D gene TRBD2, 6 bases. Germline CDR1 and CDR2: SGHNT and YYREEE (reference sequence). Deletions cut 2 bases from V and 4 bases from J, with 13 bases between. This CDR3 comprises 14 residues. The CDR3 spells CASSFIGTSYEQYF. As DNA, the CDR3 is TGTGCCAGCAGCTTTATTGGGACTTCTTACGAGCAGTACTTC. The whole variable domain, remainder taken from reference TRBV5-4 and TRBJ2-7, is ETGVTQSPTHLIKTRGQQVTLRCSSQSGHNTVSWYQQALGQGPQFIFQYYREEENGRGNFPPRFSGLQFPNYSSELNVNALELDDSALYLCASSFIGTSYEQYFGPGTRLTVT.

The J gene is TRBJ1-1, the V gene TRBV28; D perhaps matches TRBD1 (5 bases). Trimming cost V 3 bases and J 0 bases, with 8 bases left between them. Germline V gene data show CDR1 as MDHEN and CDR2 as SYDVKM. The CDR3 loop spans 14 amino acids. The CDR3 spells CASSLATVNTEAFF. The CDR3 DNA follows: TGTGCCAGCAGTTTGGCGACAGTGAACACTGAAGCTTTCTTT.

V gene TRBV30 combines with J gene TRBJ1-2; TRBD1 matches at 7 bases. Trimming at V came to 5 bases and at J to 5 bases, leaving 8 bases not matched to a gene. The CDR3 length is 13 residues. Germline loops: CDR1 GTSNPN, CDR2 SVGIG (reference sequence). The CDR3 loop reads CAWARDSLYGYTF. CDR3 nucleotide sequence: TGTGCCTGGGCAAGGGACAGCTTATATGGCTACACCTTC.

This clone was seen a few times. V gene TRBV29-1 combines with J gene TRBJ1-5; 8 positions agree with TRBD1. Trimming cost V 6 bases and J 1 base; bases outside gene matches: 5. In germline, CDR1 is SQVTM, CDR2 ANQGSEA. The CDR3 length is 14 residues. CDR3 sequence (DNA): TGCAGCGTGAGGACAGGGAACAGCAATCAGCCCCAGCATTTT. Protein sequence: CSVRTGNSNQPQHF.

The chain links TRBV28 to TRBJ2-1; TRBD2 might be the D (5 bases). V was cut by 4 bases and J by 0 bases, with 10 bases left in between. The germline gives CDR1 MDHEN, CDR2 SYDVKM. The CDR3 has 15 amino acids. CDR3: CASSSGLSSYNEQFF. CDR3 sequence (DNA): TGTGCCAGCAGTTCAGGACTGAGCTCCTACAATGAGCAGTTCTTC.

V is TRBV27 and J is TRBJ1-5; a weak D match, TRBD1 (6 bases). CDR3 size: 17 residues. Germline-derived CDR1 and CDR2 are MNHEY and SMNVEV (reference sequence). Between the trimmed V and J ends, which lost 5 bases and 2 bases, there was a span of 19 bases. The CDR3 nucleotides are TGTGCCAGCAGTATAAACGGGGGGCTGGGAGGCAATCAGCCCCAGCATTTT. Its translation: CASSINGGLGGNQPQHF.

This sequence joins TRBV29-1 and TRBJ2-1; 8 bases match TRBD2. The CDR3 sequence is 12 residues long. Unmatched junction bases numbered 2, after V lost 4 bases and J lost 6 bases. CDR1 SQVTM and CDR2 ANQGSEA come from the germline V gene. The CDR3 spells CSVVLAVNEQFF. In DNA form, the CDR3 reads TGCAGCGTTGTACTAGCGGTCAATGAGCAGTTCTTC.

This clone is termed medium-sized. The chain employs TRBV9 and TRBJ2-2; no reliable D call. The germline V gene encodes CDR1 SGDLS and CDR2 YYNGEE. CDR3 length: 15 residues. The V end lost 4 bases, the J end lost 1 base, and 11 bases lay between the germline ends. This CDR3 reads CASSTSVVNTGELFF. In DNA form, the CDR3 reads TGTGCCAGCAGCACGTCGGTCGTGAACACCGGGGAGCTGTTTTTT. The entire variable domain, with the rest obtained from reference TRBV9 and TRBJ2-2, is as follows: DSGVTQTPKHLITATGQRVTLRCSPRSGDLSVYWYQQSLDQGLQFLIQYYNGEERAKGNILERFSAQQFPDLHSELNLSSLELGDSALYFCASSTSVVNTGELFFGEGSRLTVL.

Only one count was recorded for this clone. The chain uses TRBV27 and TRBJ2-7; 9 positions agree with TRBD1. Germline loops: CDR1 MNHEY, CDR2 SMNVEV (reference sequence). The CDR3 extends over 15 amino acids. Losses at the gene ends were 6 bases for V and 0 bases for J; bases not matched to a gene: 6. The CDR3 nucleotides are TGTGCCAGCAGGGGCGGACAGGGGTACTCCTACGAGCAGTACTTC. Translation gives CASRGGQGYSYEQYF.

The V call is TRBV7-2, the J call TRBJ1-5, with D perhaps TRBD1 (5 bases). Germline V gives CDR1 SGHTA, CDR2 FQGNSA. This CDR3 is built from 13 residues. V gave up 5 bases and J gave up 3 bases, with 8 bases separating them. CDR3 residues: CASSPRVNQPQHF. The CDR3 DNA sequence: TGTGCCAGCAGCCCCAGGGTCAATCAGCCCCAGCATTTT.

This chain connects TRBV5-5 to TRBJ2-7, with 7 nucleotides matching TRBD1. Germline V lookup: CDR1 SGHKS, CDR2 YYEKEE (reference sequence). The ends lost 2 bases at V and 1 base at J; junction bases unmatched: 3. The CDR3 consists of 14 residues. DNA for the CDR3: TGTGCCAGCAGCTTTACAGGGGATTCCTACGAGCAGTACTTC. This gives the protein CASSFTGDSYEQYF.

The chain uses TRBV6-1 and TRBJ1-4, with TRBD1 matching 11 bases. In germline, CDR1 is MNHNS, CDR2 SASEGT. This CDR3 is built from 14 residues. J lost 8 bases, V lost 5 bases, and 4 bases had no gene match. In DNA form, the CDR3 reads TGTGCCAGCAGTCGGGACAGGGGGGAGGAAAAACTGTTTTTT. Its translation is CASSRDRGEEKLFF.

Only one count was recorded for this clone. The J gene is TRBJ2-1, the V gene TRBV11-2, with TRBD2 matching over 7 bases. This CDR3 region has 18 residues. Trimming removed 1 base from V and 1 base from J; junction bases left unmatched: 10. Germline CDR1 SGHAT, CDR2 FQNNGV. The CDR3 nucleotides read TGTGCCAGCAGCTTAGGAGGCGCGGCGGGAGCTTCCTACAATGAGCAGTTCTTC. As protein: CASSLGGAAGASYNEQFF.

V and J are TRBV7-2 and TRBJ2-7; tentatively, D is TRBD2 (5 bases). Trimming took 6 bases from V and 2 from J, leaving 14 bases between them. CDR1 is SGHTA and CDR2 is FQGNSA in the germline V gene. The CDR3 length is 14 residues. The CDR3 reads CASSMDSYTYEQYF. CDR3 nucleotide sequence: TGTGCCAGCAGTATGGACTCCTATACCTACGAGCAGTACTTC.

The rearrangement joins TRBV10-3 to TRBJ2-2, with 8 nucleotides matching TRBD1. This CDR3 has 15 residues. After removal of 6 bases from V and 3 bases from J, the junction contained 6 bases not matched to a gene. Germline loops: CDR1 ENHRY, CDR2 SYGVKD. CDR3 in amino acids: CAIRDRGLDTGELFF. The CDR3 DNA reads TGTGCCATCAGAGACAGGGGACTCGACACCGGGGAGCTGTTTTTT.

V usage is TRBV6-6 and J usage is TRBJ2-1; the D is unclear. CDR3 length: 12 amino acids. Germline CDR1 is MNHNY and CDR2 is SVGAGI (reference sequence). Trimming removed 4 bases from V and 7 bases from J, with 8 bases in between. CDR3 nucleotide sequence: TGTGCCAGCAGTTCGCCCGGGAATGAGCAGTTCTTC. As protein: CASSSPGNEQFF.

The J gene is TRBJ2-5, the V gene TRBV7-2; D uncertain. The CDR3 totals 16 residues. Trimming stripped 0 bases from V and 1 base from J, with 12 bases between. The germline CDR1 and CDR2 sequences are SGHTA and FQGNSA. In DNA, the CDR3 is TGTGCCAGCAGCTTAGCGGCGGCCCCATCCCAAGAGACCCAGTACTTC. It encodes CASSLAAAPSQETQYF.

This clone was counted a few times. The chain has TRBV18 and TRBJ2-5; D is uncertain. CDR3 length: 15 amino acids. The V end was cut by 3 bases, the J end by 3 bases, with 14 bases between. CDR1 is KGHSH, CDR2 LQKENI, per germline. CDR3 region: CASSPTFLLEETQYF. The CDR3 region has the DNA TGTGCCAGCTCACCCACCTTCCTTCTAGAAGAGACCCAGTACTTC.

DNA for the CDR3: TGTGCCAGCAGCTTAGGGCTAGCGGCTCCTTACGAGCAGTACTTC. This gives the protein CASSLGLAAPYEQYF. The chain employs TRBV7-8 and TRBJ2-7, with 7 nucleotides matching TRBD2. The CDR3 is 15 residues long. Per germline, CDR1 SGHVS and CDR2 FQNEAQ. J was trimmed by 4 bases and V by 1 base; bases with no gene match: 7.

This clone turned up a few times. The chain combines TRBV6-6 with TRBJ1-2; 7 bases are shared with TRBD1. CDR1 MNHNY and CDR2 SVGAGI come from the germline V gene (reference sequence). V lost 2 bases, J lost 7 bases, and 10 bases stayed unmatched. The length of the CDR3 is 15 residues. CDR3: CASSYRWQGGVGYTF. In DNA, the CDR3 is TGTGCCAGCAGTTACAGGTGGCAGGGGGGCGTTGGCTACACCTTC.

The chain couples TRBV5-1 to TRBJ2-7; 9 bases fit TRBD1. The CDR3 extends over 15 amino acids. V was clipped by 2 bases and J by 6 bases; unmatched bases: 9. Germline assignment: CDR1 SGHRS and CDR2 YFSETQ. The CDR3 spells CASSLGTGRGVEQYF. CDR3 nucleotide sequence: TGCGCCAGCAGCTTAGGGACAGGGAGGGGGGTCGAGCAGTACTTC.

The chain joins TRBV5-6 to TRBJ2-1; 8 bases map to TRBD2. Germline values: CDR1 SGHDT, CDR2 YYEEEE. The V segment lost 0 bases and the J segment 6 bases; nucleotides outside the gene matches: 5. The CDR3 spans 15 residues. CDR3 DNA: TGTGCCAGCAGCTTGGGAAGCGGGAGCGGCAATGAGCAGTTCTTC. It translates to CASSLGSGSGNEQFF.

This clone was seen a few times. For the CDR3, the DNA is TGTGCCAGCAGTTGGCAGGGGTTCACAGATACGCAGTATTTT. Encoded protein: CASSWQGFTDTQYF. This chain links TRBV27 with TRBJ2-3; weak D call: TRBD1 (6 bases). CDR1 MNHEY and CDR2 SMNVEV come from the germline V gene (reference sequence). This CDR3 has 14 residues. The ends were cut back, 4 bases at V and 2 bases at J, with 10 bases in the middle.

J is TRBJ1-1 and V is TRBV4-1; the match to TRBD1 covers 7 bases. This CDR3 comprises 17 residues. The junction had 11 bases not matched to a gene; V was cut back by 0 bases and J by 4 bases. Looked up from germline, CDR1 is MGHRA and CDR2 is YSYEKL. The CDR3 spells CASSQDPQGVGVTEAFF. Here the CDR3 DNA reads TGCGCCAGCAGCCAAGATCCCCAGGGGGTAGGAGTCACTGAAGCTTTCTTT.

The chain combines TRBV5-1 with TRBJ1-4; D possibly corresponds to TRBD1 (5 bases). With 4 bases removed from V and 2 bases from J, the gap between germline ends came to 18 bases. Germline assignment: CDR1 SGHRS and CDR2 YFSETQ. CDR3 length: 17 amino acids. CDR3 sequence reads: CASSREPATVTNEKLFF. The CDR3 nucleotides are TGCGCCAGCAGCCGAGAACCAGCGACAGTTACTAATGAAAAACTGTTTTTT.